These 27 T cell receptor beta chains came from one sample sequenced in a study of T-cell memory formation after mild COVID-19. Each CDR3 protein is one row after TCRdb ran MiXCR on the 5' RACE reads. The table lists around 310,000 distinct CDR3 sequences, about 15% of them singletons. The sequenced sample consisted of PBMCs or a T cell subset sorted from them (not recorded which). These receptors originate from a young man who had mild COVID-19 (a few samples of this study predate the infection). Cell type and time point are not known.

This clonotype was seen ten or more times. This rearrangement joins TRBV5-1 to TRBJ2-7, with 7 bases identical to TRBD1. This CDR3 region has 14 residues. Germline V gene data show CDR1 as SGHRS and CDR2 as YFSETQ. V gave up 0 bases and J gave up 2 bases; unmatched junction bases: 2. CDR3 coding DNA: TGCGCCAGCAGCTTGGCCGGGACAGCCTACGAGCAGTACTTC. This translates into CASSLAGTAYEQYF.

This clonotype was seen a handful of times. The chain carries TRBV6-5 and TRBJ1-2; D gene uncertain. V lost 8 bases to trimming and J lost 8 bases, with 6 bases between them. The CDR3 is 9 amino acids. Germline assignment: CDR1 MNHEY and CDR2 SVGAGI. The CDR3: CASLRGYTF. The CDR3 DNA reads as TGTGCCAGCCTTAGGGGCTACACCTTC.

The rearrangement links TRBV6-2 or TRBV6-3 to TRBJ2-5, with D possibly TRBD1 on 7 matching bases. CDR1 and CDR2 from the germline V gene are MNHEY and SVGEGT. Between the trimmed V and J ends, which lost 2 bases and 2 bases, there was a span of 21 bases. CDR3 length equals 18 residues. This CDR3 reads CASSYTKQTGRSQETQYF. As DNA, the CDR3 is TGTGCCAGCAGTTACACCAAACAGACAGGGAGGAGTCAAGAGACCCAGTACTTC.

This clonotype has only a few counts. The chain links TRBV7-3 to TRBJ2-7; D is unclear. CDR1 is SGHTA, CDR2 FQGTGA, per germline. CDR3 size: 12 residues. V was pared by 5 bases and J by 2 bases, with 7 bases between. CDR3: CASSLPAYEQYF. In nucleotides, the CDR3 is TGTGCCAGCAGCCTCCCGGCCTACGAGCAGTACTTC.

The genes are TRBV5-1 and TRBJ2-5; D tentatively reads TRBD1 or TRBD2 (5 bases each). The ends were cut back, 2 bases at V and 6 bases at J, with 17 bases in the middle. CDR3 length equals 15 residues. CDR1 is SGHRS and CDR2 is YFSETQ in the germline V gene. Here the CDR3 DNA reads TGCGCCAGCAGCTTCTACGGGGAGTCAGGGAAGACCCAGTACTTC. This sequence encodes CASSFYGESGKTQYF. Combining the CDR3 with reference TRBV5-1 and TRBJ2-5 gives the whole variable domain KAGVTQTPRYLIKTRGQQVTLSCSPISGHRSVSWYQQTPGQGLQFLFEYFSETQRNKGNFPGRFSGRQFSNSRSEMNVSTLELGDSALYLCASSFYGESGKTQYFGPGTRLLVL.

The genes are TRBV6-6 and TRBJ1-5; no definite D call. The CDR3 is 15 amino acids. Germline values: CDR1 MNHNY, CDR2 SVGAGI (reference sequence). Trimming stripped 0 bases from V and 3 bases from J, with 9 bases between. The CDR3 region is CASSYSGGNNQPQHF. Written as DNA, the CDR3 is TGTGCCAGCAGTTACTCGGGAGGTAACAATCAGCCCCAGCATTTT.

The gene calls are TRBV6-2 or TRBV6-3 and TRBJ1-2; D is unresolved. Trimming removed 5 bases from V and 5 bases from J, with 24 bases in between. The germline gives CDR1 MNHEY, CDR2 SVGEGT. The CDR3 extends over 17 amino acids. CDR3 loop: CASSNRLFASNYYGYTF. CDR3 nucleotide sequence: TGTGCCAGCAGTAACCGTCTTTTTGCGAGTAACTATTATGGCTACACCTTC.

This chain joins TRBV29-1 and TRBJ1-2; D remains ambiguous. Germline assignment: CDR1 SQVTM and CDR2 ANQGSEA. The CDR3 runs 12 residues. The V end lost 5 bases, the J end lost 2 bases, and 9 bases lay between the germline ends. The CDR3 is CSVRISNYGYTF. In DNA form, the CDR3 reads TGCAGCGTTAGGATTTCAAACTATGGCTACACCTTC.

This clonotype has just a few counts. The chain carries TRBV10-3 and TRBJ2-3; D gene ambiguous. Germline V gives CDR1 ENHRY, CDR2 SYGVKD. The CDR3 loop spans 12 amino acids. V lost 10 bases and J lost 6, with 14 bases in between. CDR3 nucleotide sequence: TGTGCCAGCTCAACTCAGCCGGATACGCAGTATTTT. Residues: CASSTQPDTQYF.

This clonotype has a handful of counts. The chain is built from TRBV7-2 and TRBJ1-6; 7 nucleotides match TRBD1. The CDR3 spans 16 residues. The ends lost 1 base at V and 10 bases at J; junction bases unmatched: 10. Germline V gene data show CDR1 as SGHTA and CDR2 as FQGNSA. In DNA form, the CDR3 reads TGTGCCAGCAGCTTAGGGGTTACAGGGGACTCGTCACCCCTCCACTTT. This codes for CASSLGVTGDSSPLHF.

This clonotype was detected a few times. The CDR3 DNA sequence: TGCGCCAGCAGCCGCGCAGGGACAGTCCAATCTTTCTTT. Translated: CASSRAGTVQSFF. The chain recombines TRBV4-1 with TRBJ1-1; 7 positions agree with TRBD1. V shed 4 bases, J shed 12 bases, and the junction held 11 bases outside the gene matches. CDR1 is MGHRA, CDR2 YSYEKL, per germline. This CDR3 comprises 13 residues.

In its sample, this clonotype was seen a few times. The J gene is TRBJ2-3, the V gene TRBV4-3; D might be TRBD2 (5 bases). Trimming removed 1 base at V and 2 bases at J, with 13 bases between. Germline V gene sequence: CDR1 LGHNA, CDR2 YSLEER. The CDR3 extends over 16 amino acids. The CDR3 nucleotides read TGCGCCAGCAGCCAAGCCGACGGGGTGATCACAGATACGCAGTATTTT. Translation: CASSQADGVITDTQYF.

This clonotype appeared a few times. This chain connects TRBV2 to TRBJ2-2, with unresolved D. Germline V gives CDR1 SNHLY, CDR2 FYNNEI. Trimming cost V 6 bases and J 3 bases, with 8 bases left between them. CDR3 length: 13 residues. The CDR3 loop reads CASRKEHTGELFF. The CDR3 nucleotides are TGTGCCAGCAGGAAAGAACACACCGGGGAGCTGTTTTTT.

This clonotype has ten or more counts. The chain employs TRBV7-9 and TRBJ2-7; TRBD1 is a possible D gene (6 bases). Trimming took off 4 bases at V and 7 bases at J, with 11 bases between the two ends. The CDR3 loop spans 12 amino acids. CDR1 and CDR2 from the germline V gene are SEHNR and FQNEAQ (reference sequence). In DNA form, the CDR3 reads TGTGCCAGCAGCTCCGGGACACAGGAGCAGTACTTC. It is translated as CASSSGTQEQYF.

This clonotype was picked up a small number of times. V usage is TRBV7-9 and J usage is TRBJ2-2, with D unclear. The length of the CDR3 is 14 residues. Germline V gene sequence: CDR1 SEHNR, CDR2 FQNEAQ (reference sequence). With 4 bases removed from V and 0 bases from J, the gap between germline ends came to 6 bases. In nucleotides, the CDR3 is TGTGCCAGCAGCTCCCAGGCGAACACCGGGGAGCTGTTTTTT. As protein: CASSSQANTGELFF.

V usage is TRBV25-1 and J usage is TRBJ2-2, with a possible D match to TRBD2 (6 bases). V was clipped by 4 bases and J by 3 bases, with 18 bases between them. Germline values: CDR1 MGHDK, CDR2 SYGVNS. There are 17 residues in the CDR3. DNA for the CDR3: TGTGCCAGCAGTGGGAGTAGCTACGGGACTCACACCGGGGAGCTGTTTTTT. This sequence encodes CASSGSSYGTHTGELFF.

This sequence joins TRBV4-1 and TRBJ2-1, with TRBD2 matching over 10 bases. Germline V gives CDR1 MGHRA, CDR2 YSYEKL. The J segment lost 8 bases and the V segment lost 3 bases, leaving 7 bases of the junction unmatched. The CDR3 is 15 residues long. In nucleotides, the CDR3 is TGCGCCAGCAGCCAGCGCCCAACTAGCGGGGATGAGCAGTTCTTC. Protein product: CASSQRPTSGDEQFF.

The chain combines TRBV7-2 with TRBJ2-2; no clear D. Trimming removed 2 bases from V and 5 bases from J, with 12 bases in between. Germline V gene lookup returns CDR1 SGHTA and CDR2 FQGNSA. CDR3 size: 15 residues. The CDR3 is CASSLNTGWTGELFF. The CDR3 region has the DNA TGTGCCAGCAGCTTAAATACGGGCTGGACCGGGGAGCTGTTTTTT.

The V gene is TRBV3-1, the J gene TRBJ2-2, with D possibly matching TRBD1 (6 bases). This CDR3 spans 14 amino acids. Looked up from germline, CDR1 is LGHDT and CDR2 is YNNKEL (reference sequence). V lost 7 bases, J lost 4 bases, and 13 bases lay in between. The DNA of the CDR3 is TGTGCCAGCACCGTACAGGGTACCACCGGGGAGCTGTTTTTT. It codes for CASTVQGTTGELFF. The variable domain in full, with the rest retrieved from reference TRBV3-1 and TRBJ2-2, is DTAVSQTPKYLVTQMGNDKSIKCEQNLGHDTMYWYKQDSKKFLKIMFSYNNKELIINETVPNRFSPKSPDKAHLNLHINSLELGDSAVYFCASTVQGTTGELFFGEGSRLTVL.

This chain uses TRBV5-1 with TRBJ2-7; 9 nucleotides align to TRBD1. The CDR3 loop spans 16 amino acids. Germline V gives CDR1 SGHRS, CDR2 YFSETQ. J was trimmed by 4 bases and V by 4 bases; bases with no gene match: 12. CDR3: CASSPVQGARVYEQYF. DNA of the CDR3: TGCGCCAGCAGCCCGGTACAGGGGGCTCGGGTGTACGAGCAGTACTTC.

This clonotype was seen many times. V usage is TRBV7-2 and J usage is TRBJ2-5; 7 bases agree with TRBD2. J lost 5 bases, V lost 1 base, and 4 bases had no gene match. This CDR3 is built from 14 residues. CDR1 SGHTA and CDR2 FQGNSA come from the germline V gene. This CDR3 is CASSLGLADETQYF. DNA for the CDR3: TGTGCCAGCAGCTTAGGTCTAGCGGATGAGACCCAGTACTTC.

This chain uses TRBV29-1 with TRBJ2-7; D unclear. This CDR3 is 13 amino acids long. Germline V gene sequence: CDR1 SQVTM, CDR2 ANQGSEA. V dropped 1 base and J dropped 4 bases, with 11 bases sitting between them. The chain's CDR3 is CSVEGVEDYEQYF. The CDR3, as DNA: TGCAGCGTTGAAGGGGTAGAGGATTACGAGCAGTACTTC.

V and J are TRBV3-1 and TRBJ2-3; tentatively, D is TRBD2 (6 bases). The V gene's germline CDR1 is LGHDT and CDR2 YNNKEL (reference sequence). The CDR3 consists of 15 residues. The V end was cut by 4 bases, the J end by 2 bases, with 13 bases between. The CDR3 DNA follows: TGTGCCAGCAGCCTTCGAGGAGGGCACACAGATACGCAGTATTTT. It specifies CASSLRGGHTDTQYF.

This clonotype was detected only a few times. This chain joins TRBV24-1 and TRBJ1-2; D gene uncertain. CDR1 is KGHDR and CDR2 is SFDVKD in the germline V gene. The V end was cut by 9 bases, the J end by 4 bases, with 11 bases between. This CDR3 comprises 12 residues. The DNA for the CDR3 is TGTGCCACCCCCGAGGGAACCTATGGCTACACCTTC. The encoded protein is CATPEGTYGYTF.

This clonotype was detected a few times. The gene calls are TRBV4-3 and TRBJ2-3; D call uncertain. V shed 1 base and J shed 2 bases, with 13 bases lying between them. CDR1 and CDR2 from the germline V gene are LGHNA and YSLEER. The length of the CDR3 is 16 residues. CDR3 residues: CASSQGLGFSTDTQYF. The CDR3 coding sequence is TGCGCCAGCAGCCAAGGCCTGGGGTTCTCCACAGATACGCAGTATTTT.

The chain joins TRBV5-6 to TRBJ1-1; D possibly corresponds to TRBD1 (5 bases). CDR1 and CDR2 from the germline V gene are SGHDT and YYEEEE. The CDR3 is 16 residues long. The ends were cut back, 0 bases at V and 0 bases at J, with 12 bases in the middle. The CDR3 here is CASSLDWAGLNTEAFF. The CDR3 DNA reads TGTGCCAGCAGCTTGGATTGGGCAGGGCTGAACACTGAAGCTTTCTTT.

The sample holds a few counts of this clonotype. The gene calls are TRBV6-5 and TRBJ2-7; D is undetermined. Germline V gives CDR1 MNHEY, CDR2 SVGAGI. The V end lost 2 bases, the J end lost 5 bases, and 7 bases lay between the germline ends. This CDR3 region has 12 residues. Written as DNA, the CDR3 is TGTGCCAGCAGTTACCGGGCAGACGAGCAGTACGTC. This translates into CASSYRADEQYV.